The rows below give T cell receptor beta chains drawn from one sample of a study of cytomegalovirus exposure and HLA in healthy donors. TCRdb's copy holds only in-frame clones and misses some; the assay was immunoSEQ multiplex PCR. This table holds approximately 96,000 clones, around 74% found once. The sample was PBMCs. The source is a male donor in good health and CMV-seronegative. CDR3s include the opening cysteine and the closing phenylalanine or tryptophan. Part of the rows lack a size; the others show once, few, many or a class for expanded clones.

J	size	V	length	CDR3
TRBJ1-3	.	TRBV2	12	CASKGVGNTIYF
TRBJ2-5	few	TRBV5-1	13	CASSFQGGETQYF
TRBJ1-4	once	TRBV6-1	15	CASSEIARINEKLFF
TRBJ2-5	.	TRBV9	15	CASSPEKAGGETQYF
TRBJ1-5	.	TRBV7-2	15	CASSRRTGGNQPQHF
TRBJ1-1	.	TRBV7-2	12	CASSQDRFEAFF
TRBJ1-5	.	TRBV18	14	CASSPPPGNQPQHF
TRBJ1-1	.	TRBV27	17	CASSLRRTGGMNTEAFF
TRBJ1-3	.	TRBV7-2	14	CASSHGETGNTIYF
TRBJ2-3	.	TRBV5-6	15	CASMEGAGSTDTQYF
TRBJ1-5	.	TRBV6-1	14	CASSEWKGGQPQHF
TRBJ2-7	few	TRBV6-5	16	CASSYNRDRGSYEQYF
TRBJ1-4	.	TRBV30	13	CAISRTTNEKLFF
TRBJ2-5	.	TRBV30	13	CAWTRGSQETQYF
TRBJ2-1	.	TRBV7-3	16	CASSLSSAKLYNEQFF
TRBJ1-6	.	TRBV4-2	20	CASSPISAGQGASYNSPLHF
TRBJ2-7	.	TRBV14	14	CASSANREPYEQYF
TRBJ2-1	.	TRBV7-6	14	CASSPRGPGNEQFF
TRBJ2-5	.	TRBV19	14	CASSIQGQQETQYF
TRBJ2-1	.	TRBV7-9	15	CASSLALAGVSEQFF
TRBJ2-5	few	TRBV7-9	13	CASSLSGKETQYF
TRBJ1-4	.	TRBV5-1	15	CASSPGPSEGEKLFF
TRBJ1-2	.	TRBV27	14	CASSLSRANYGYTF
TRBJ1-6	.	TRBV4-3	14	CASSQGQNDSPLHF
TRBJ1-5	.	TRBV2	16	CASRVDRGRMDQPQHF
TRBJ2-1	.	TRBV6-5	13	CAVKREAYNEQFF
TRBJ2-2	once	TRBV5-6	18	CASSLFVLGGTNTGELFF
TRBJ2-7	.	TRBV6-5	13	CASSLTESYEQYF
TRBJ2-5	.	TRBV6-5	15	CASSLTREGGETQYF